The 12 T cell receptor beta chains below all came from one sample that was sequenced in a study of blood T cell repertoires in COVID-19. Generated by immunoSEQ multiplex PCR, the TCRdb table keeps only in-frame clones and is missing some. The sample lists a few hundred thousand clones, 70% to 85% occurring once. Source material: peripheral blood. The receptors shown here come from a human donor with acute or convalescent COVID-19. The donor label of this sample is uncertain.

The CDR3 region has the DNA TGTGCCAGCAGCTCCTACAGGGGGCTCAATCAGCCCCAGCATTTT. It yields the protein CASSSYRGLNQPQHF. The genes are TRBV5-5 and TRBJ1-5, with 9 bases that match TRBD1. Germline V CDR1 and CDR2: SGHKS, YYEKEE (reference sequence). After removal of 3 bases from V and 3 bases from J, the junction contained 4 bases not matched to a gene. This CDR3 is 15 amino acids long.

The chain has TRBV15 and TRBJ1-4; TRBD1 matches 7 bases. This CDR3 spans 15 amino acids. The germline gives CDR1 LNHNV, CDR2 YYDKDF (reference sequence). The V segment lost 6 bases and the J segment 10 bases; nucleotides outside the gene matches: 14. The CDR3 is CATRLPGGQGGKLFF. The CDR3 DNA follows: TGTGCCACCAGGCTACCTGGGGGGCAGGGGGGAAAACTGTTTTTT.

This clone was found once. V is TRBV19 and J is TRBJ2-1; 11 nucleotides align to TRBD2. The germline CDR1 and CDR2 sequences are LNHDA and SQIVND (reference sequence). This CDR3 contains 16 residues. V was clipped by 4 bases and J by 4 bases; unmatched bases: 6. As DNA, the CDR3 is TGTGCCAGTAGTAGTCTTAGCGGGGGGGAATACAATGAGCAGTTCTTC. This encodes CASSSLSGGEYNEQFF. The variable domain in full, completed from reference TRBV19 and TRBJ2-1, reads DGGITQSPKYLFRKEGQNVTLSCEQNLNHDAMYWYRQDPGQGLRLIYYSQIVNDFQKGDIAEGYSVSREKKESFPLTVTSAQKNPTAFYLCASSSLSGGEYNEQFFGPGTRLTVL.

The CDR3 nucleotides are TGCAGCGGGACGGGACAGGGTGGGGGAGAGACCCAGTACTTC. Amino acid sequence: CSGTGQGGGETQYF. The chain carries TRBV29-1 and TRBJ2-5; 9 bases line up with TRBD1. Looked up from germline, CDR1 is SQVTM and CDR2 is ANQGSEA. The V segment lost 7 bases and the J segment 4 bases; nucleotides outside the gene matches: 10. CDR3 length: 14 amino acids.

The rearrangement uses TRBV5-5 and TRBJ1-1, with 7 bases fitting TRBD1. Germline lookup yields CDR1 SGHKS and CDR2 YYEKEE (reference sequence). V shed 3 bases and J 1 base; nucleotides not matched to a gene: 9. The CDR3 extends over 16 amino acids. CDR3 in amino acids: CASSSVSTGWNTEAFF. The CDR3 DNA follows: TGTGCCAGCAGCTCCGTGTCGACAGGGTGGAACACTGAAGCTTTCTTT.

The CDR3 DNA reads as TGTGCCAGCAGCCAGAGGGTTATTGCTGAGACCCAGTACTTC. The encoded protein is CASSQRVIAETQYF. V gene TRBV3-1 (or the pseudogene TRBV3-2) combines with J gene TRBJ2-5; possible D gene TRBD2, 5 bases. V lost 3 bases and J 5 bases, leaving 13 bases between the germline ends. CDR1 and CDR2 from the germline V gene are LGHDT and YNNKEL (reference sequence). The CDR3 consists of 14 residues.

The chain joins TRBV18 to TRBJ2-1, with D perhaps matching TRBD1 (6 bases). CDR3 length equals 16 residues. V lost 2 bases, J lost 0 bases, and 11 bases lay in between. CDR1 is KGHSH, CDR2 LQKENI, per germline. CDR3 sequence reads: CASSPAGAISYNEQFF. The CDR3 DNA follows: TGTGCCAGCTCACCAGCAGGGGCCATCTCCTACAATGAGCAGTTCTTC. Full variable domain (missing parts from reference TRBV18 and TRBJ2-1): NAGVMQNPRHLVRRRGQEARLRCSPMKGHSHVYWYRQLPEEGLKFMVYLQKENIIDESGMPKERFSAEFPKEGPSILRIQQVVRGDSAAYFCASSPAGAISYNEQFFGPGTRLTVL.

The rearrangement joins TRBV5-1 to TRBJ2-7; 8 nucleotides agree with TRBD1. The CDR3 is made up of 18 amino acids. The V gene end was trimmed by 4 bases and the J gene end by 2 bases; junction bases not matched to a gene: 17. Germline V lookup: CDR1 SGHRS, CDR2 YFSETQ. In nucleotides, the CDR3 is TGCGCCAGCAGCCTGACCGCCCCAGGGGGCGGACTTCCCTACGAGCAGTACTTC. This codes for CASSLTAPGGGLPYEQYF.

The rearrangement links TRBV10-2 to TRBJ2-5; TRBD1 might be the D (5 bases). CDR1 and CDR2 (germline): WSHSY, SAAADI. Trimming left V 6 bases short and J 4 bases short, with 12 bases between. This CDR3 is 13 amino acids long. The CDR3 DNA reads as TGCGCCAGCAGATCAGGGTTCCGAGAGACCCAGTACTTC. The encoded protein is CASRSGFRETQYF.

As DNA, the CDR3 is TGTGCCAGCAGTCACGACTCTTTGACAGGGAGCAATCAGCCCCAGCATTTT. Translation gives CASSHDSLTGSNQPQHF. The chain recombines TRBV6-6 with TRBJ1-5; 7 bases are a match to TRBD1. CDR1 is MNHNY, CDR2 SVGAGI, per germline (reference sequence). The CDR3 length is 17 residues. V lost 5 bases to trimming and J lost 1 base; unmatched junction nucleotides: 11.

The chain uses TRBV9 and TRBJ1-4; 8 bases are a match to TRBD1. The J segment lost 8 bases and the V segment lost 3 bases, leaving 6 bases of the junction unmatched. Germline-derived CDR1 and CDR2 are SGDLS and YYNGEE. The CDR3 totals 14 residues. The CDR3 sequence: CASSAQGVGEKLFF. The CDR3 DNA is TGTGCCAGCAGCGCACAGGGGGTTGGCGAAAAACTGTTTTTT.

The table lists this clone with a count of one. This chain uses TRBV18 with TRBJ1-4; 8 positions match TRBD1. With V trimmed by 4 bases and J by 7 bases, 8 bases remained unmatched. The germline gives CDR1 KGHSH, CDR2 LQKENI. CDR3 length equals 15 residues. CDR3: CASSQRQGKAEKLFF. The CDR3 DNA sequence: TGTGCCAGCTCACAGCGACAGGGGAAGGCTGAAAAACTGTTTTTT.